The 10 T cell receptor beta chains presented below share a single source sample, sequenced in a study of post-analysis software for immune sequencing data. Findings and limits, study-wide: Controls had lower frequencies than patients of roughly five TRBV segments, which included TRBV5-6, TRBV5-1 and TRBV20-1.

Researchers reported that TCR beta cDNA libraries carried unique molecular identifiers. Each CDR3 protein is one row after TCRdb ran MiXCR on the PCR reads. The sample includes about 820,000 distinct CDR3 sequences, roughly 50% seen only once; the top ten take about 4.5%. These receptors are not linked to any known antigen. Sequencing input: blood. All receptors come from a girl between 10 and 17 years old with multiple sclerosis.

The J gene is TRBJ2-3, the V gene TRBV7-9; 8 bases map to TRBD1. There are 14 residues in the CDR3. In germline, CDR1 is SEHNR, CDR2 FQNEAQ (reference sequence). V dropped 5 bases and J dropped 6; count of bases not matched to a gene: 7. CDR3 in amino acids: CASSPSRGRDTQYF. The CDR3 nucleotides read TGTGCCAGCAGCCCTTCCAGGGGGCGTGATACGCAGTATTTT.

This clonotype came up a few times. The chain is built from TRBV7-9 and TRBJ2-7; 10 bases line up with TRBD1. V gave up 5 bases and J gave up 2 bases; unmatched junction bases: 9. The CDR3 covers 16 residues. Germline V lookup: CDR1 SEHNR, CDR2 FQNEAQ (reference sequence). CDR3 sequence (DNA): TGTGCCAGCAGCCCGTTCACCGGGACAGGGGCCTACGAGCAGTACTTC. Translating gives CASSPFTGTGAYEQYF.

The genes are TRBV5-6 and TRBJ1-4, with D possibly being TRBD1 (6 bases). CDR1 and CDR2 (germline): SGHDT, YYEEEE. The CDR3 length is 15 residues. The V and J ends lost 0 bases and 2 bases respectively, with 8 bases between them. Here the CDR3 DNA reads TGTGCCAGCAGCTTGGCGCAGGGGACTAATGAAAAACTGTTTTTT. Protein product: CASSLAQGTNEKLFF. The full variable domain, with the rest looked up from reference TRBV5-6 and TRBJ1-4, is DAGVTQSPTHLIKTRGQQVTLRCSPKSGHDTVSWYQQALGQGPQFIFQYYEEEERQRGNFPDRFSGHQFPNYSSELNVNALLLGDSALYLCASSLAQGTNEKLFFGSGTQLSVL.

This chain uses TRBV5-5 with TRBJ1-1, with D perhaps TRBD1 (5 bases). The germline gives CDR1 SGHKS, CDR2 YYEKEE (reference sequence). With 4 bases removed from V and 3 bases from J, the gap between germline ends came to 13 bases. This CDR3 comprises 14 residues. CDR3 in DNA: TGTGCCAGCAGCACCAGGGTACTCGACACTGAAGCTTTCTTT. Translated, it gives CASSTRVLDTEAFF.

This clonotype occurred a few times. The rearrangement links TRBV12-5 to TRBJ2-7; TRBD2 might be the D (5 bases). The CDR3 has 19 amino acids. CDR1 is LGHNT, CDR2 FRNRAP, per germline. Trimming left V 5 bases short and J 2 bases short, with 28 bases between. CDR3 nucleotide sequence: TGTGCTAGTGGTCAACAATACGGGGTAGGTAGCGTCCAAGCCTACGAGCAGTACTTC. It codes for CASGQQYGVGSVQAYEQYF. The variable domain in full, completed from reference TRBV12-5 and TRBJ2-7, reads DARVTQTPRHKVTEMGQEVTMRCQPILGHNTVFWYRQTMMQGLELLAYFRNRAPLDDSGMPKDRFSAEMPDATLATLKIQPSEPRDSAVYFCASGQQYGVGSVQAYEQYFGPGTRLTVT.

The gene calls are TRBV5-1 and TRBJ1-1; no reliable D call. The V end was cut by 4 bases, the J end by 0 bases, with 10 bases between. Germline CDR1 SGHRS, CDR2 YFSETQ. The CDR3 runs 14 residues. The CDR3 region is CASSGERVNTEAFF. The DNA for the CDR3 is TGCGCCAGCAGCGGCGAACGGGTGAACACTGAAGCTTTCTTT.

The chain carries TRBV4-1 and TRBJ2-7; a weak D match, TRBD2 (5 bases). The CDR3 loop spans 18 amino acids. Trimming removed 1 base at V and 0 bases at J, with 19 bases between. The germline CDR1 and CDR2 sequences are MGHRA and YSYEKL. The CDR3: CASSQGVGDFTRSYEQYF. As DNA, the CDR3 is TGCGCCAGCAGCCAAGGAGTGGGAGACTTCACTCGCTCCTACGAGCAGTACTTC.

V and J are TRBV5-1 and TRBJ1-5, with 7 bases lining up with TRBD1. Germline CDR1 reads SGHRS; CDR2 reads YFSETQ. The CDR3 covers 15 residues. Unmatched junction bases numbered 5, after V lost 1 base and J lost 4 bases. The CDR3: CASSLSGGQNQPQHF. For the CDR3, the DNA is TGCGCCAGCAGCTTGTCCGGGGGACAGAATCAGCCCCAGCATTTT. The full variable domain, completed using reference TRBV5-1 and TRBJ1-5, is KAGVTQTPRYLIKTRGQQVTLSCSPISGHRSVSWYQQTPGQGLQFLFEYFSETQRNKGNFPGRFSGRQFSNSRSEMNVSTLELGDSALYLCASSLSGGQNQPQHFGDGTRLSIL.

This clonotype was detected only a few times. CDR3 protein: CASSSRTGGYYEQYF. The DNA for the CDR3 is TGTGCCAGCAGTTCACGGACAGGGGGCTACTACGAGCAGTACTTC. This chain uses TRBV12-3 or TRBV12-4 with TRBJ2-7; 11 bases are a match to TRBD1. V was pared by 4 bases and J by 3 bases, with 5 bases of the junction left unmatched. This CDR3 is built from 15 residues.

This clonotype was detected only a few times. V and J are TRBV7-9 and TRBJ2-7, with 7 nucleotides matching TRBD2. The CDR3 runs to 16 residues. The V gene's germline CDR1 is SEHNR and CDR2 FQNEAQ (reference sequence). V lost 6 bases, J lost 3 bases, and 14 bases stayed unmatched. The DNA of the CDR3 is TGTGCCAGCAGTCCCGCCGAGGCTAGCGGAAACTACGAGCAGTACTTC. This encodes CASSPAEASGNYEQYF.